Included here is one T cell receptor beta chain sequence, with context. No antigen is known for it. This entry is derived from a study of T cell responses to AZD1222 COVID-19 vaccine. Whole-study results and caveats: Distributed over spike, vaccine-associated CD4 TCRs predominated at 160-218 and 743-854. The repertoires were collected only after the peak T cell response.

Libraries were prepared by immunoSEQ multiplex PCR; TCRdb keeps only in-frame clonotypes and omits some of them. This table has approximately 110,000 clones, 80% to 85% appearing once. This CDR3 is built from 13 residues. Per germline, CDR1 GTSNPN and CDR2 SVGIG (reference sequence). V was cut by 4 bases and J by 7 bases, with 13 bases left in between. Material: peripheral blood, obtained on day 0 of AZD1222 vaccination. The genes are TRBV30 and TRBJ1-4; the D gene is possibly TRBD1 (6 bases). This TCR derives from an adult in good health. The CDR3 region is CAWNTGGLEKLFF. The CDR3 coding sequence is TGTGCCTGGAATACTGGGGGGCTTGAAAAACTGTTTTTT. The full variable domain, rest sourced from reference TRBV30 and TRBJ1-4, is SQTIHQWPATLVQPVGSPLSLECTVEGTSNPNLYWYRQAAGRGLQLLFYSVGIGQISSEVPQNLSASRPQDRQFILSSKKLLLSDSGFYLCAWNTGGLEKLFFGSGTQLSVL.